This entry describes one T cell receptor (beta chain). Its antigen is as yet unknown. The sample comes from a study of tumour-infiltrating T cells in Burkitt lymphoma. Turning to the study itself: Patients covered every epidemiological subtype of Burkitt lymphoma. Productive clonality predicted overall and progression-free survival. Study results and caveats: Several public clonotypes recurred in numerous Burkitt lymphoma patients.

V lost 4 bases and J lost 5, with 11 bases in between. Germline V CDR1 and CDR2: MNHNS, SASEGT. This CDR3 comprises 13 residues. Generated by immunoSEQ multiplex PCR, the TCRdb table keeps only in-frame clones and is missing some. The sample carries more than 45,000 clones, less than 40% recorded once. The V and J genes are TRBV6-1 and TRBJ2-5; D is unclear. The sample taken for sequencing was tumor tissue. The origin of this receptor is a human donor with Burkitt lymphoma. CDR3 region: CASSVTLTETQYF. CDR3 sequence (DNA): TGTGCCAGCAGTGTGACGCTTACGGAGACCCAGTACTTC.